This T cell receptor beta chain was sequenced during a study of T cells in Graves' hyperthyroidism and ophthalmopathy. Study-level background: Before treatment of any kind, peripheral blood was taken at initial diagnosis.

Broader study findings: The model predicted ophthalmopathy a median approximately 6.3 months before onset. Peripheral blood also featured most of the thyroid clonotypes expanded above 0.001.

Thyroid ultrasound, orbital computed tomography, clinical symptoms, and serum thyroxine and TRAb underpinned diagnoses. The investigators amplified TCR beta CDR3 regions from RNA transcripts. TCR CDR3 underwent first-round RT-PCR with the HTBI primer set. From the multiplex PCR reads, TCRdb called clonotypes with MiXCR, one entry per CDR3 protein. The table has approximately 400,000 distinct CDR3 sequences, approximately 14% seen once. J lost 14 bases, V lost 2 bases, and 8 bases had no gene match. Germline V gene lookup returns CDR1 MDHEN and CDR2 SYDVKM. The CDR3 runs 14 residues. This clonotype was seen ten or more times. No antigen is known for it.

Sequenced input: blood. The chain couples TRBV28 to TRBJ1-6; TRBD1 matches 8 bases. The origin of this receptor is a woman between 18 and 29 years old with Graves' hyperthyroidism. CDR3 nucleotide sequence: TGTGCCAGCAGTTTAACCGGGACAGGCTTTTCCCTCCACTTT. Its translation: CASSLTGTGFSLHF.